The present TCR beta chain was sequenced within a study of CD8+ T cells in alopecia areata. Treatment given: oral pan-JAK inhibitor, 5-10 mg twice daily. CDR3 size: 14 residues. Germline V gives CDR1 LNHDA, CDR2 SQIVND (reference sequence). Trimming removed 2 bases from V and 4 bases from J, with 9 bases in between. The authors extracted RNA and reverse transcribed it into cDNA as the sequencing template. Only in-frame clones appear in the TCRdb table, and some are missing; sequencing was by immunoSEQ multiplex PCR. The repertoire consists of some 180,000 clones, with approximately 53% occurring once and the leading ten covering roughly a tenth.

The specimen comprised CD8+ T cells sorted from blood, sampled at week 24, from a patient treated with tofacitinib. The genes are TRBV19 and TRBJ1-5, with D perhaps matching TRBD1 (5 bases). The TCR sequence derives from a human donor with alopecia areata. The CDR3 loop reads CASSIRDGNQPQHF. The CDR3 DNA sequence: TGTGCCAGTAGTATACGGGACGGTAATCAGCCCCAGCATTTT.